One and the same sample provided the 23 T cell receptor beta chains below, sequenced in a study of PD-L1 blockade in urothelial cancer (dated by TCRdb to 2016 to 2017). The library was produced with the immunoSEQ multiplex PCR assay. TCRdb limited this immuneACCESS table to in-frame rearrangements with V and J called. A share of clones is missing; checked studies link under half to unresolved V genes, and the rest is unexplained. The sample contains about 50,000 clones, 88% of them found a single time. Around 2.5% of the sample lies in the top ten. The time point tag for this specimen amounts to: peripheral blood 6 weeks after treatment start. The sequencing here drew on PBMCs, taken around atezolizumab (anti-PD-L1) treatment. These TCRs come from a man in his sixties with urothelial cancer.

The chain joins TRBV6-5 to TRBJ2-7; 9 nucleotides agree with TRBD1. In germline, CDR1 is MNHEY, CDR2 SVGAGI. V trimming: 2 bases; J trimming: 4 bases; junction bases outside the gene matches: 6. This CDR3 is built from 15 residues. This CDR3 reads CASSYGGTGYYEQYF. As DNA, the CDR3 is TGTGCCAGCAGTTACGGGGGGACAGGGTATTACGAGCAGTACTTC.

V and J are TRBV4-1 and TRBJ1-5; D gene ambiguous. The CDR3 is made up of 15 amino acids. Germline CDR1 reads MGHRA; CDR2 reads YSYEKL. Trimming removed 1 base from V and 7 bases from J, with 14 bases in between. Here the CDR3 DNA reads TGCGCCAGCAGCCAAGGGGCCATTACGGTCCAGCCCCAGCATTTT. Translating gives CASSQGAITVQPQHF.

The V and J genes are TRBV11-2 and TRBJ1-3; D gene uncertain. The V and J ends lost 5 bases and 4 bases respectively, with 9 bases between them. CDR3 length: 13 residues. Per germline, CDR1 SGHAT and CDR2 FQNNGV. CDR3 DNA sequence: TGTGCCAGCAGCCCCGACACCGGAAACACCATATATTTT. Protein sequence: CASSPDTGNTIYF.

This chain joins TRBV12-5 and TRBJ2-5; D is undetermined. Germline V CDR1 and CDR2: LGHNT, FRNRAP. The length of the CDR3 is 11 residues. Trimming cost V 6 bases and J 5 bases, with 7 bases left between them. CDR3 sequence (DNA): TGTGCTAGTGGGCTCGGGGAGACCCAGTACTTC. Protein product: CASGLGETQYF. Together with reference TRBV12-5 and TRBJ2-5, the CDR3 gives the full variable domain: DARVTQTPRHKVTEMGQEVTMRCQPILGHNTVFWYRQTMMQGLELLAYFRNRAPLDDSGMPKDRFSAEMPDATLATLKIQPSEPRDSAVYFCASGLGETQYFGPGTRLLVL.

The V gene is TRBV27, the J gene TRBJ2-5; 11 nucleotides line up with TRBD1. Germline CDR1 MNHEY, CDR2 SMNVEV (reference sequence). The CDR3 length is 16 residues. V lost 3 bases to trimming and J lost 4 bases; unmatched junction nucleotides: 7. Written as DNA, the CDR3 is TGTGCCAGCAGTTTGGGGACAGGGGGATGGCCAGAGACCCAGTACTTC. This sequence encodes CASSLGTGGWPETQYF.

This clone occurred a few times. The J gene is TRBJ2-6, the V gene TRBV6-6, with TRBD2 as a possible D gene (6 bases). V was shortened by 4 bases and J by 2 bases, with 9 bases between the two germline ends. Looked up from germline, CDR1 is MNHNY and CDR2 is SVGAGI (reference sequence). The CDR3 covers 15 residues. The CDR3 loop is CASSFRTTGANVLTF. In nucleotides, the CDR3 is TGTGCCAGCAGTTTCAGGACTACTGGGGCCAACGTCCTGACTTTC.

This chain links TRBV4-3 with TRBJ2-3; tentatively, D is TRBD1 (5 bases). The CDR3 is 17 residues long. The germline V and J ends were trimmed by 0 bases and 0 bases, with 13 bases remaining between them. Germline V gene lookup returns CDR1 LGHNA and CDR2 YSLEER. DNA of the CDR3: TGCGCCAGCAGCCAAGAAAGAACAGGTCCTAGCACAGATACGCAGTATTTT. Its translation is CASSQERTGPSTDTQYF.

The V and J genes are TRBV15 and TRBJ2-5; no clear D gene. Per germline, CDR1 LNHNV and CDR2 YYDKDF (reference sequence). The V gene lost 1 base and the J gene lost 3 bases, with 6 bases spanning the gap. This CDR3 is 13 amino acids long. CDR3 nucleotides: TGTGCCACCAGCAGAGTTGCGGAAGAGACCCAGTACTTC. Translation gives CATSRVAEETQYF.

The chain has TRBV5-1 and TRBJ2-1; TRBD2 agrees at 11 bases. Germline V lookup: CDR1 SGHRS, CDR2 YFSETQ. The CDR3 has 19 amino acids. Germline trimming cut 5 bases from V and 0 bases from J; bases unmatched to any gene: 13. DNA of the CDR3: TGCGCCAGCAGACCGACTAGCGGGGTGAATCTTCACTCCTACAATGAGCAGTTCTTC. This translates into CASRPTSGVNLHSYNEQFF.

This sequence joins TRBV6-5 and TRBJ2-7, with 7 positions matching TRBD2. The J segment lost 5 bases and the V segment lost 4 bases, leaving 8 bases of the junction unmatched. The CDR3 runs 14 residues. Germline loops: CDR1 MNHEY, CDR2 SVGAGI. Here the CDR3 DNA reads TGTGCCAGCAGTTCCCCCGGGAGGAGCAACGAGCAGTACTTC. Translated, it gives CASSSPGRSNEQYF.

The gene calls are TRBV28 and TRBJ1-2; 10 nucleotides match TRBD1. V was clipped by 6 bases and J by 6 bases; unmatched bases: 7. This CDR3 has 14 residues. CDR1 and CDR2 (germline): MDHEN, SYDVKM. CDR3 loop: CASSRGQGGDGYTF. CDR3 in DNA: TGTGCCAGCAGCCGCGGACAGGGGGGTGATGGCTACACCTTC.

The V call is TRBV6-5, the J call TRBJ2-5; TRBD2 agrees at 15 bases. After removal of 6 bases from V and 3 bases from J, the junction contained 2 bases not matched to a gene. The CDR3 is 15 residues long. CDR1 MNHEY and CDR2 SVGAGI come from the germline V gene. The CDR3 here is CASSRTSGREETQYF. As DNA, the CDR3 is TGTGCCAGCAGCCGGACTAGCGGGAGGGAAGAGACCCAGTACTTC.

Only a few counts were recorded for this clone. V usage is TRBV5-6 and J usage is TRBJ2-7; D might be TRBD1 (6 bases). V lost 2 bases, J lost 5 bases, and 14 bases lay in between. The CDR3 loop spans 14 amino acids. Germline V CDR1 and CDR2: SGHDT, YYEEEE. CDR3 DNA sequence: TGTGCCAGCAGCTTAGAGGGGGTCGGGAACGAGCAGTACTTC. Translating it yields CASSLEGVGNEQYF.

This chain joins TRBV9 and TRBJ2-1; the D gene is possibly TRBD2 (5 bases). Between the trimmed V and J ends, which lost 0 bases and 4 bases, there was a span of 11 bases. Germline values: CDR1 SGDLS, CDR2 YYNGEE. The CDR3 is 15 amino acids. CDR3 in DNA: TGTGCCAGCAGCGTAGAGAGCGGAGCTTACAATGAGCAGTTCTTC. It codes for CASSVESGAYNEQFF.

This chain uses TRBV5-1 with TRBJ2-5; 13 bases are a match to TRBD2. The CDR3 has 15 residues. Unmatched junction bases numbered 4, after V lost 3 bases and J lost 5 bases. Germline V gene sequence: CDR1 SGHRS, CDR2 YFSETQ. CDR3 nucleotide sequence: TGCGCCAGCAGCTGGGGGACTAGCGGGGTCGAGACCCAGTACTTC. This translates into CASSWGTSGVETQYF. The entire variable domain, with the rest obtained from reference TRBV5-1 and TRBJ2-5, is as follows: KAGVTQTPRYLIKTRGQQVTLSCSPISGHRSVSWYQQTPGQGLQFLFEYFSETQRNKGNFPGRFSGRQFSNSRSEMNVSTLELGDSALYLCASSWGTSGVETQYFGPGTRLLVL.

The CDR3 loop reads CASSDPSRLYGQPQHF. CDR3 bases: TGTGCCAGCAGTGATCCCTCGCGGTTGTACGGTCAGCCCCAGCATTTT. The chain combines TRBV2 with TRBJ1-5; D unresolved. The germline gives CDR1 SNHLY, CDR2 FYNNEI. The ends were cut back, 3 bases at V and 6 bases at J, with 18 bases in the middle. The CDR3 runs to 16 residues.

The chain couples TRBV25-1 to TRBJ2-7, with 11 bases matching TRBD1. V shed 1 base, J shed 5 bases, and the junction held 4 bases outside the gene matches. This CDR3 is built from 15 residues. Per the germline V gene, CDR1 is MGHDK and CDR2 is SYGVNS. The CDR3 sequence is CASSESGTGGDEQYF. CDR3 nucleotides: TGTGCCAGCAGTGAATCGGGGACAGGGGGAGACGAGCAGTACTTC.

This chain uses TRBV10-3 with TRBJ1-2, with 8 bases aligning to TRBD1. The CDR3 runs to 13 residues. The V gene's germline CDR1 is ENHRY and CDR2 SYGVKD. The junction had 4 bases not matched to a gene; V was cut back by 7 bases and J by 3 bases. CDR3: CAITGGLDYGYTF. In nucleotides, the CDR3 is TGTGCCATCACAGGGGGCTTGGACTATGGCTACACCTTC.

CDR3 nucleotide sequence: TGCGCCTCCAGGGCAGGGACCTACGAGCAGTACTTC. Its translation is CASRAGTYEQYF. This sequence joins TRBV5-1 and TRBJ2-7, with D perhaps matching TRBD1 (5 bases). Trimming stripped 10 bases from V and 2 bases from J, with 13 bases between. This CDR3 spans 12 amino acids. Germline lookup yields CDR1 SGHRS and CDR2 YFSETQ.

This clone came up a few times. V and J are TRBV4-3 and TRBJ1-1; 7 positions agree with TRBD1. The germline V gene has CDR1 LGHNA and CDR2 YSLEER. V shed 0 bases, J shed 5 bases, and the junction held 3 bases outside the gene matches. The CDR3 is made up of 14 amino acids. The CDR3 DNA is TGCGCCAGCAGCCAAGATAGGGGGCGGACTGAAGCTTTCTTT. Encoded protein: CASSQDRGRTEAFF.

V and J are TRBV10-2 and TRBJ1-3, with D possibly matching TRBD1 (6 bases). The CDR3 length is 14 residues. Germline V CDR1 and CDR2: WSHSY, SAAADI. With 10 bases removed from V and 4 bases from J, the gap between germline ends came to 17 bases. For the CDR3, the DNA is TGCGCCACCCAAACTACAGGGCCAGGAAACACCATATATTTT. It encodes CATQTTGPGNTIYF.

CDR3 nucleotides: TGTGCCAGCAGCTCACAAAGCAGGGCCGGGGAGCTGTTTTTT. Amino acids: CASSSQSRAGELFF. V gene TRBV11-3 combines with J gene TRBJ2-2; TRBD1 is a possible D gene (5 bases). V shed 4 bases and J shed 6 bases, with 12 bases lying between them. There are 14 residues in the CDR3. Germline lookup yields CDR1 SGHNT and CDR2 YENEEA.

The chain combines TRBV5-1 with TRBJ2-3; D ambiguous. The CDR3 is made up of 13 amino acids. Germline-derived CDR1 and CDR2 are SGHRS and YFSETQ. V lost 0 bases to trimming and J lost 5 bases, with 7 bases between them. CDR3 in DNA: TGCGCCAGCAGCTTGGGGCAGGAAGATACGCAGTATTTT. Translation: CASSLGQEDTQYF.